This TCR beta chain was documented in a study of shared clonotypes between healthy human individuals. Libraries were prepared by immunoSEQ multiplex PCR; TCRdb keeps only in-frame clonotypes and omits some of them. The sample includes approximately 350,000 clones, just over 95% of them seen just once. Trimming took 2 bases from V and 1 from J; bases not matched to a gene: 6. CDR1 is SGHTA, CDR2 FQGTGA, per germline. There are 16 residues in the CDR3. The gene calls are TRBV7-3 and TRBJ2-5; 8 bases map to TRBD2. Sequenced: memory CD8+ T cells sorted from blood. This sample's subset: CD45RO+ cells pooled with CCR7-negative TemRA cells. This TCR came from a young man in good health. The CDR3 sequence: CASSLYAGGSQETQYF. CDR3 DNA sequence: TGTGCCAGCAGCTTATACGCGGGAGGTTCCCAAGAGACCCAGTACTTC.